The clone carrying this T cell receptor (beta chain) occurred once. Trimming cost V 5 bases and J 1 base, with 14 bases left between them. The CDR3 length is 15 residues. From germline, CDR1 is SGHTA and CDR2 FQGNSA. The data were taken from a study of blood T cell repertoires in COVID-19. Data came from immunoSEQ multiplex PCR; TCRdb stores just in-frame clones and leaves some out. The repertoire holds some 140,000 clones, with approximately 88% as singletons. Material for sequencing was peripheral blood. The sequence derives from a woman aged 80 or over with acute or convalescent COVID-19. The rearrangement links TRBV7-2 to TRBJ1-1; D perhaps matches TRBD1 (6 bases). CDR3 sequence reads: CASSPRGGGNTEAFF. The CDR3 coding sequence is TGTGCCAGCAGCCCCCGGGGGGGCGGGAACACTGAAGCTTTCTTT.